The rows below give T cell receptor beta chains drawn from one sample of a study of beta chain features in type 1 diabetes. Clones were sequenced by immunoSEQ multiplex PCR, and TCRdb holds only the in-frame ones, with some missing. Of 300,000 to 350,000 clones in the sample, approximately 8% were seen once. Sequencing input: central memory CD4+ T cells from blood. Source of these receptors: a woman younger than 35 in good health. Both conserved end residues are part of each CDR3. The order of the fields is D gene, V gene, J gene, clone size, CDR3 protein, CDR3 DNA. A D gene is named only where the DNA matches it firmly. The size of a clone is reported for some rows only, either as once, few or many, or as a class for expanded clones.

d_gene: TRBD1
v_gene: TRBV7-8
j_gene: TRBJ1-2
abundance: NA
CDR3aa: CASSLGGDRGYGYTF
CDR3nt: TGTGCCAGCAGCTTAGGAGGGGACAGGGGCTATGGCTACACCTTC

d_gene: NA
v_gene: TRBV11-2
j_gene: TRBJ2-7
abundance: few
CDR3aa: CASSIGTLSITYEQYF
CDR3nt: TGTGCCAGCAGCATTGGGACTTTAAGCATAACCTACGAGCAGTACTTC

d_gene: TRBD1
v_gene: TRBV5-7
j_gene: TRBJ2-2
abundance: NA
CDR3aa: CASSSCGLQGADTGELFF
CDR3nt: TGTGCCAGCAGCTCCTGTGGTTTACAGGGGGCGGACACCGGGGAGCTGTTTTTT

d_gene: NA
v_gene: TRBV28
j_gene: TRBJ2-5
abundance: NA
CDR3aa: CASSFGDQETQYF
CDR3nt: TGTGCCAGCAGTTTTGGGGATCAAGAGACCCAGTACTTC

d_gene: TRBD2
v_gene: TRBV5-4
j_gene: TRBJ2-3
abundance: few
CDR3aa: CASSPGLGVRADTQYF
CDR3nt: TGTGCCAGCAGCCCGGGACTAGGGGTTCGGGCAGATACGCAGTATTTT

d_gene: NA
v_gene: TRBV5-6
j_gene: TRBJ2-2
abundance: NA
CDR3aa: CASSLPTGGNTGELFF
CDR3nt: TGTGCCAGCAGCTTACCGACTGGAGGTAACACCGGGGAGCTGTTTTTT

d_gene: NA
v_gene: TRBV2
j_gene: TRBJ2-3
abundance: many
CDR3aa: CARGLGTDTQYF
CDR3nt: TGTGCCAGAGGACTGGGCACAGATACGCAGTATTTT

d_gene: TRBD1
v_gene: TRBV28
j_gene: TRBJ1-2
abundance: few
CDR3aa: CASSSPGGHGYTF
CDR3nt: TGTGCCAGCAGCTCCCCAGGGGGCCATGGCTACACCTTC

d_gene: NA
v_gene: TRBV15
j_gene: TRBJ1-3
abundance: NA
CDR3aa: CATSRDRYSGNTIYF
CDR3nt: TGTGCCACCAGCAGAGATAGGTATTCTGGAAACACCATATATTTT

d_gene: NA
v_gene: TRBV5-4
j_gene: TRBJ2-7
abundance: few
CDR3aa: CASSHEGYEQYF
CDR3nt: TGTGCCAGCAGCCATGAGGGTTACGAGCAGTACTTC

d_gene: TRBD1
v_gene: TRBV5-1
j_gene: TRBJ1-4
abundance: few
CDR3aa: CASSPEGTGEKLFF
CDR3nt: TGCGCCAGCAGCCCTGAGGGGACAGGCGAAAAACTGTTTTTT

d_gene: NA
v_gene: TRBV6-6
j_gene: TRBJ2-7
abundance: NA
CDR3aa: CASSPPVGARYF
CDR3nt: TGTGCCAGCAGTCCTCCCGTGGGTGCGCGGTACTTC